The present T cell receptor beta chain was sequenced within a study of cytotoxic CD8 clonotypes in ibrutinib-treated CLL. Study background: The subjects consisted of approximately twelve relapsed/refractory and over 14 treatment-naive individuals, with approximately 18 IGHV unmutated.

About 2 micrograms of genomic DNA came from cryopreserved PBMCs for TCR beta libraries. The J segment lost 11 bases and the V segment lost 5 bases, leaving 13 bases of the junction unmatched. Germline CDR1 is SGHTA and CDR2 is FQGNSA. This CDR3 region has 17 residues. Depth targeted 1 in 200,000 to 1 in 1 million T cells, averaging 10x coverage per clonotype. Sequenced by immunoSEQ multiplex PCR; TCRdb stores in-frame clones only, minus some. The table lists just over 200,000 clones, more than 65% of them singletons, with approximately 5.9% in the top ten. The J gene is TRBJ1-6, the V gene TRBV7-2, with 12 bases lining up with TRBD1. The source is a human donor with chronic lymphocytic leukemia. Sample: PBMCs, taken after 12 months of ibrutinib treatment. CDR3: CASSPTPGQGALAPLHF. CDR3 bases: TGTGCCAGCAGCCCGACCCCGGGACAGGGGGCTCTAGCACCCCTCCACTTT.